Included here is one TCR beta chain sequence, with context. The sample belongs to a study of blood T cell repertoires in COVID-19. The germline V and J ends were trimmed by 4 bases and 1 base, with 9 bases remaining between them. This CDR3 comprises 14 residues. Germline V CDR1 and CDR2: SGDLS, YYNGEE. As processed by the authors: The authors estimated nucleated cell counts from reference gene primer amplification. Generated by immunoSEQ multiplex PCR, the TCRdb table keeps only in-frame clones and is missing some. V and J calls plus clone size are reproduced from that table; the DNA served to infer D and trimming. The sample shows approximately 200,000 clones, about nine tenths of them seen only once.

The rearrangement links TRBV9 to TRBJ1-3; maybe TRBD1 (6 bases). The origin of this receptor is a man aged 65-85 years with acute or convalescent COVID-19. Sequencing input: peripheral blood. CDR3 nucleotides: TGTGCCAGCAGCTCAGGGGTTTCTGGAAACACCATATATTTT. Its protein product is CASSSGVSGNTIYF.